One sample yielded the 15 T cell receptor beta chains listed below, sequenced in a study of blood T cell repertoires in COVID-19. Only in-frame clones appear in the TCRdb table, and some are missing; sequencing was by immunoSEQ multiplex PCR. This table has hundreds of thousands of clones, approximately 78% appearing once. Material: peripheral blood. These receptors originate from a woman aged 60-75 years with active or convalescent COVID-19.

A remark on this clone: Other DNA sequences from this sample encode an identical CDR3 as well. The V call is TRBV19, the J call TRBJ1-1, with TRBD1 as a possible D gene (5 bases). From germline, CDR1 is LNHDA and CDR2 SQIVND (reference sequence). V shed 4 bases and J shed 2 bases, with 8 bases lying between them. The CDR3 is 13 amino acids. CDR3 loop: CASSTTVNTEAFF. The CDR3 DNA is TGTGCCAGTAGTACGACAGTAAACACTGAAGCTTTCTTT.

V and J are TRBV24-1 and TRBJ1-2; D gene unclear. CDR3 length equals 14 residues. Trimming removed 1 base at V and 2 bases at J, with 7 bases between. Germline CDR1 and CDR2: KGHDR and SFDVKD. The CDR3 protein is CATSDFTINYGYTF. The CDR3 DNA sequence: TGTGCCACCAGTGATTTCACAATAAACTATGGCTACACCTTC.

The chain recombines TRBV7-2 with TRBJ2-3; 10 nucleotides match TRBD1. Germline CDR1 reads SGHTA; CDR2 reads FQGNSA. This CDR3 contains 15 residues. Germline trimming cut 5 bases from V and 6 bases from J; bases unmatched to any gene: 8. The CDR3 DNA sequence: TGTGCCAGCAGCCCCCGACAGGGGGCGGGGGATACGCAGTATTTT. Its translation is CASSPRQGAGDTQYF.

The chain is built from TRBV15 and TRBJ1-1; tentatively, D is TRBD1 (6 bases). The germline V and J ends were trimmed by 0 bases and 6 bases, with 20 bases remaining between them. Germline V gene sequence: CDR1 LNHNV, CDR2 YYDKDF (reference sequence). The CDR3 runs 17 residues. The CDR3 protein is CATSREIRGLRVAEAFF. DNA for the CDR3: TGTGCCACCAGCAGAGAAATCAGGGGCCTTCGGGTCGCTGAAGCTTTCTTT.

This clone is a singleton in its sample. The chain carries TRBV7-3 and TRBJ2-1; TRBD2 might be the D (7 bases). The V and J ends lost 1 base and 5 bases respectively, with 15 bases between them. Germline loops: CDR1 SGHTA, CDR2 FQGTGA. This CDR3 is built from 16 residues. The DNA for the CDR3 is TGTGCCAGCAGCTTAAAGGCGGGGGCCGGGGACAATGAGCAGTTCTTC. Its protein is CASSLKAGAGDNEQFF.

The rearrangement links TRBV29-1 to TRBJ1-2; unclear D gene. Germline V gene data show CDR1 as SQVTM and CDR2 as ANQGSEA. The ends were cut back, 7 bases at V and 2 bases at J, with 11 bases in the middle. This CDR3 spans 12 amino acids. The CDR3: CSAYSENYGYTF. DNA for the CDR3: TGCAGCGCCTACAGTGAAAACTATGGCTACACCTTC.

The rearrangement joins TRBV27 to TRBJ1-5; the D is unclear. The CDR3 length is 14 residues. V lost 6 bases and J 0 bases, leaving 9 bases between the germline ends. CDR1 and CDR2 (germline): MNHEY, SMNVEV (reference sequence). The CDR3 spells CASRSLHSNQPQHF. The CDR3 bases are TGTGCCAGCAGGAGTCTTCATAGCAATCAGCCCCAGCATTTT.

This rearrangement joins TRBV19 to TRBJ1-2; D call uncertain. Germline lookup yields CDR1 LNHDA and CDR2 SQIVND (reference sequence). The CDR3 is 13 amino acids. The V end was cut by 3 bases, the J end by 8 bases, with 13 bases between. As DNA, the CDR3 is TGTGCCAGTAGTATTAGCCAGATAAAGGGCTACACCTTC. It yields the protein CASSISQIKGYTF.

The rearrangement links TRBV28 to TRBJ2-5; 11 bases align to TRBD2. Unmatched junction bases numbered 6, after V lost 6 bases and J lost 0 bases. The CDR3 sequence is 16 residues long. CDR1 is MDHEN and CDR2 is SYDVKM in the germline V gene. In nucleotides, the CDR3 is TGTGCCAGCAGAGGGGCTAGCGGGGGGTACCAAGAGACCCAGTACTTC. This encodes CASRGASGGYQETQYF.

The chain carries TRBV5-1 and TRBJ2-5, with a tentative D call TRBD2 (5 bases). Germline CDR1 SGHRS, CDR2 YFSETQ. V was clipped by 7 bases and J by 3 bases, with 10 bases between them. This CDR3 spans 12 amino acids. CDR3 sequence (DNA): TGCGCCAGCGCAGCGGCAAAAGAGACCCAGTACTTC. It codes for CASAAAKETQYF.

This chain links TRBV7-9 with TRBJ2-3; tentatively, D is TRBD1 (5 bases). V was pared by 2 bases and J by 0 bases, with 9 bases between. Per germline, CDR1 SEHNR and CDR2 FQNEAQ (reference sequence). The CDR3 consists of 15 residues. CDR3 DNA: TGTGCCAGCAGCTTATTCGACAGTAGCACAGATACGCAGTATTTT. Translating gives CASSLFDSSTDTQYF.

This clone was detected ten times or more. V gene TRBV27 combines with J gene TRBJ2-7, with D possibly matching TRBD2 (6 bases). This CDR3 has 13 residues. Germline V lookup: CDR1 MNHEY, CDR2 SMNVEV (reference sequence). V gave up 3 bases and J gave up 5 bases, with 11 bases separating them. CDR3 DNA sequence: TGTGCCAGCAGTTTCGGGGGAACCGACGAGCAGTACTTC. Protein product: CASSFGGTDEQYF.

The chain employs TRBV7-9 and TRBJ1-2; TRBD1 matches 9 bases. V lost 5 bases to trimming and J lost 6 bases; unmatched junction nucleotides: 7. Germline V gene data show CDR1 as SEHNR and CDR2 as FQNEAQ (reference sequence). The CDR3 runs to 14 residues. For the CDR3, the DNA is TGTGCCAGCAGCGTTCTACAGGGGGCGGATGGCTACACCTTC. Its translation: CASSVLQGADGYTF.

The chain combines TRBV7-6 with TRBJ1-6, with 7 bases that match TRBD1. CDR1 and CDR2 (germline): SGHVS, FNYEAQ. V gave up 1 base and J gave up 8 bases; unmatched junction bases: 11. CDR3 length: 17 amino acids. Here the CDR3 DNA reads TGTGCCAGCAGCTTAGGTGGGACAGCTCCTTTCGATTCACCCCTCCACTTT. Translating gives CASSLGGTAPFDSPLHF.

The V gene is TRBV19, the J gene TRBJ1-2; weak D call: TRBD1 (6 bases). The CDR3 consists of 14 residues. Germline CDR1 LNHDA, CDR2 SQIVND (reference sequence). The ends were cut back, 6 bases at V and 4 bases at J, with 15 bases in the middle. The CDR3 here is CASSDTGRGYGYTF. DNA for the CDR3: TGTGCCAGTAGCGACACAGGGAGAGGCTATGGCTACACCTTC.